This is a list of T cell receptor beta chains from one sample in a study of blood T cell repertoires in COVID-19. Using immunoSEQ multiplex PCR, the repertoire was profiled, and TCRdb retains in-frame clones only, with some absent. The sample lists roughly 100,000 clones, around 87% seen once, with about 2.9% in the top ten. Source material: peripheral blood. The receptors stem from a man between 50 and 59 years old with active or convalescent COVID-19. CDR3s include the opening cysteine and the closing phenylalanine or tryptophan. A D gene is named only where the DNA matches it firmly. Rows may omit the clone size; those that give it use once, few, many or a size class.

TRBD1	few	TRBV4-1	TRBJ2-7	CASSQVNTGGIYEQYF	TGCGCCAGCAGCCAAGTGAACACAGGGGGCATATACGAGCAGTACTTC
.	.	TRBV4-1	TRBJ1-1	CASSQSEGNTEAFF	TGCGCCAGCAGCCAAAGCGAGGGGAACACTGAAGCTTTCTTT
TRBD2	.	TRBV5-6	TRBJ2-1	CASSRGGGRYNEQFF	TGTGCCAGCAGCCGGGGGGGCGGAAGATACAATGAGCAGTTCTTC
.	.	TRBV24-1	TRBJ2-2	CATSDGVSYTGELFF	TGTGCCACCAGTGACGGGGTATCGTACACCGGGGAGCTGTTTTTT
.	.	TRBV5-1	TRBJ2-5	CASSSRLTQETQYF	TGCGCCAGCAGCTCCCGACTGACCCAAGAGACCCAGTACTTC
.	.	TRBV19	TRBJ1-1	CASSTTVSTEAFF	TGTGCCAGTAGTACTACAGTGAGCACTGAAGCTTTCTTT
.	.	TRBV2	TRBJ2-6	CASRRSLLGLSGANVLTF	TGTGCCAGCAGACGCAGTCTCCTTGGCCTCTCTGGGGCCAACGTCCTGACTTTC
.	.	TRBV6-2/TRBV6-3	TRBJ1-3	CASSLSGNTIYF	TGTGCCAGCAGCTTATCCGGAAACACCATATATTTT
TRBD1	.	TRBV4-1	TRBJ2-3	CASSPGTGIDTQYF	TGCGCCAGCAGCCCCGGGACAGGGATAGATACGCAGTATTTT
.	.	TRBV6-6	TRBJ1-5	CASSAWQGSNQPQHF	TGTGCCAGCAGTGCTTGGCAGGGTAGCAATCAGCCCCAGCATTTT
TRBD2	.	TRBV19	TRBJ2-3	CASTSGGNTDTQYF	TGTGCCAGTACTAGCGGGGGGAATACAGATACGCAGTATTTT
.	.	TRBV5-1	TRBJ1-1	CASSLDGFNTEAFF	TGCGCCAGCAGCTTGGACGGTTTTAACACTGAAGCTTTCTTT
.	.	TRBV4-1	TRBJ2-5	CASSQDVGARETQYF	TGCGCCAGCAGCCAAGATGTGGGGGCGCGGGAGACCCAGTACTTC
TRBD1	.	TRBV10-3	TRBJ1-5	CAIKGDRGNQPQHF	TGTGCCATCAAGGGGGACAGGGGCAATCAGCCCCAGCATTTT
TRBD1	.	TRBV28	TRBJ1-3	CASTTGGTGNTIYF	TGTGCCAGCACTACAGGGGGCACTGGAAACACCATATATTTT
TRBD1	.	TRBV24-1	TRBJ1-1	CATSDSAGTGATEAFF	TGTGCCACCAGTGACTCAGCCGGGACAGGGGCCACTGAAGCTTTCTTT
TRBD1	.	TRBV3-1/TRBV3-2	TRBJ1-2	CASSPRTGDYGYTF	TGTGCCAGCAGCCCCCGGACAGGGGACTATGGCTACACCTTC
.	.	TRBV5-1	TRBJ2-7	CASSFRKSDIQDYEQYF	TGCGCCAGCAGCTTCCGAAAATCGGATATACAGGACTACGAGCAGTACTTC
TRBD1	.	TRBV19	TRBJ1-4	CASSTGTGGEKLFF	TGTGCCAGTAGTACCGGGACAGGGGGTGAAAAACTGTTTTTT
TRBD1	.	TRBV5-1	TRBJ2-4	CASSLLRTGRTGDDKNIQYF	TGCGCCAGCAGCTTGTTAAGGACCGGTCGGACAGGGGACGACAAAAACATTCAGTACTTC
TRBD1	.	TRBV6-5	TRBJ1-6	CASSGTGLNSPLHF	TGTGCCAGCAGCGGGACAGGCCTTAATTCACCCCTCCACTTT
.	.	TRBV6-4	TRBJ1-5	CASSEGEGNQPQHF	TGTGCCAGCAGTGAAGGGGAGGGCAATCAGCCCCAGCATTTT
.	.	TRBV30	TRBJ1-4	CAWSVEGNNEKLFF	TGTGCCTGGAGTGTGGAGGGGAATAATGAAAAACTGTTTTTT
TRBD1	.	TRBV5-4	TRBJ2-1	CASSPDRGIRNEQFF	TGTGCCAGCAGCCCAGACAGGGGGATAAGGAATGAGCAGTTCTTC
TRBD1	.	TRBV7-8	TRBJ2-7	CASTPTDRGYEQYF	TGTGCCAGCACCCCTACGGACAGGGGCTACGAGCAGTACTTC
TRBD1	few	TRBV18	TRBJ1-1	CASSPGQVVGTEAFF	TGTGCCAGCTCACCGGGACAGGTCGTGGGCACTGAAGCTTTCTTT
.	.	TRBV27	TRBJ2-5	CASSSPGLGGETQYF	TGTGCCAGCAGTTCTCCGGGACTTGGGGGAGAGACCCAGTACTTC
.	few	TRBV10-1	TRBJ1-2	CASSESKTDPSYTF	TGCGCCAGCAGTGAGTCGAAGACAGATCCTAGCTACACCTTC
TRBD1	.	TRBV3-1/TRBV3-2	TRBJ1-2	CASSQGDRNYGYTF	TGTGCCAGCAGCCAAGGGGACAGGAACTATGGCTACACCTTC
.	.	TRBV28	TRBJ1-6	CASSPGLANSPLHF	TGTGCCAGCAGCCCTGGCCTTGCTAATTCACCCCTCCACTTT
TRBD1	.	TRBV6-5	TRBJ2-3	CASVRDRGQDTQYF	TGTGCCAGCGTCCGGGACAGGGGGCAAGATACGCAGTATTTT
.	.	TRBV4-1	TRBJ2-4	CASSQVPVPGAKNIQYF	TGCGCCAGCAGCCAAGTGCCAGTCCCCGGGGCCAAAAACATTCAGTACTTC
.	once	TRBV6-2/TRBV6-3	TRBJ2-1	CASSLGQVNNEQFF	TGTGCCAGCAGCCTTGGGCAGGTCAACAATGAGCAGTTCTTC
.	.	TRBV3-1/TRBV3-2	TRBJ2-1	CASSPTLDEQFF	TGTGCCAGCAGCCCCACTTTAGATGAGCAGTTCTTC
.	.	TRBV11-3	TRBJ1-2	CASSFSGAGYTF	TGTGCCAGCAGCTTCTCAGGCGCAGGCTACACCTTC
.	.	TRBV19	TRBJ1-4	CASGRVPGEKLFF	TGTGCCAGTGGCCGGGTCCCAGGGGAAAAACTGTTTTTT
TRBD2	.	TRBV7-2	TRBJ2-3	CASSKTSGGWTDTQYF	TGTGCCAGCAGCAAGACTAGCGGGGGGTGGACAGATACGCAGTATTTT
TRBD1	.	TRBV6-5	TRBJ1-2	CASSSGTGGLNGYTF	TGTGCCAGCAGCTCTGGAACAGGGGGCCTGAATGGCTACACCTTC
.	.	TRBV28	TRBJ1-5	CASSPLGGGNQPQHF	TGTGCCAGCAGTCCGTTGGGGGGGGGCAATCAGCCCCAGCATTTT
TRBD1	.	TRBV28	TRBJ1-5	CASRPPTGGAGNQPQHF	TGTGCCAGCAGACCTCCGACAGGGGGCGCTGGCAATCAGCCCCAGCATTTT
.	.	TRBV5-1	TRBJ1-2	CASSLGTGYANGYTF	TGCGCCAGCAGCTTGGGTACAGGTTACGCGAATGGCTACACCTTC
.	.	TRBV24-1	TRBJ2-3	CATSENSGTQYF	TGTGCCACCAGTGAGAATAGCGGTACGCAGTATTTT
TRBD1	.	TRBV3-1/TRBV3-2	TRBJ2-5	CASSSQGARETQYF	TGTGCCAGCAGCTCTCAGGGGGCGAGGGAGACCCAGTACTTC
TRBD1	.	TRBV24-1	TRBJ1-1	CATKGTGNTEAFF	TGTGCCACCAAAGGGACAGGGAACACTGAAGCTTTCTTT
TRBD1	.	TRBV11-1	TRBJ1-1	CASRSNRGGSTEAFF	TGTGCCAGCAGGAGCAACAGGGGGGGGTCCACTGAAGCTTTCTTT